Listed here are 23 T cell receptor beta chains from one sample, sequenced in a study of tumour-infiltrating T cells in Burkitt lymphoma. Generated by immunoSEQ multiplex PCR, the TCRdb table keeps only in-frame clones and is missing some. The table records 46,000 or so clones, around a third of them present only once. Input material: tumor tissue. Source of these receptors: a human donor with Burkitt lymphoma.

This clone came up a few times. The chain carries TRBV9 and TRBJ2-3, with D perhaps TRBD1 (6 bases). Trimming removed 0 bases from V and 1 base from J, with 12 bases in between. This CDR3 contains 16 residues. Germline CDR1 SGDLS, CDR2 YYNGEE. The CDR3 sequence is CASSVGVGARTDTQYF. CDR3 bases: TGTGCCAGCAGCGTAGGAGTGGGGGCCCGCACAGATACGCAGTATTTT.

This clone turned up a few times. The chain carries TRBV5-4 and TRBJ2-2; 7 bases align to TRBD2. This CDR3 is 17 amino acids long. Germline CDR1 and CDR2: SGHNT and YYREEE (reference sequence). Trimming took 0 bases from V and 5 from J; bases not matched to a gene: 10. The CDR3 spells CASSLARGGDGTGELFF. CDR3 coding DNA: TGTGCCAGCAGCTTGGCCCGGGGAGGGGACGGGACCGGGGAGCTGTTTTTT.

About this clone: This sample also contains other DNA sequences that code for the same CDR3. This chain connects TRBV29-1 to TRBJ2-5; TRBD1 matches at 10 bases. In germline, CDR1 is SQVTM, CDR2 ANQGSEA. The V segment lost 7 bases and the J segment 4 bases; nucleotides outside the gene matches: 3. The CDR3 is 12 amino acids. The DNA of the CDR3 is TGCAGCGGACAGGGGGCTGGAGAGACCCAGTACTTC. It translates to CSGQGAGETQYF.

V usage is TRBV4-2 and J usage is TRBJ2-3; no reliable D call. Germline CDR1 is LGHNA and CDR2 is YNFKEQ. Trimming stripped 1 base from V and 2 bases from J, with 13 bases between. CDR3 length equals 16 residues. The CDR3 protein is CASSQGASFDTDTQYF. CDR3 sequence (DNA): TGTGCCAGCAGCCAAGGAGCAAGTTTTGACACAGATACGCAGTATTTT.

The genes are TRBV28 and TRBJ2-7; TRBD2 agrees at 9 bases. Germline lookup yields CDR1 MDHEN and CDR2 SYDVKM. This CDR3 is 13 amino acids long. V was clipped by 8 bases and J by 2 bases; unmatched bases: 4. CDR3: CASLAGPPYEQYF. For the CDR3, the DNA is TGTGCCAGCCTAGCGGGGCCCCCCTACGAGCAGTACTTC.

This clone came up a few times. V and J are TRBV5-1 and TRBJ1-1; D not certain. This CDR3 is 13 amino acids long. V lost 4 bases and J 7 bases, leaving 14 bases between the germline ends. Germline values: CDR1 SGHRS, CDR2 YFSETQ. This CDR3 is CASSPTPAVEAFF. As DNA, the CDR3 is TGCGCCAGCAGCCCCACACCGGCAGTTGAAGCTTTCTTT.

This clone was recorded a few times. The chain carries TRBV19 and TRBJ2-6; the D is unclear. V gave up 10 bases and J gave up 0 bases, with 16 bases separating them. Germline V lookup: CDR1 LNHDA, CDR2 SQIVND (reference sequence). The CDR3 is 16 amino acids. CDR3 region: CATKESHPSGANVLTF. DNA of the CDR3: TGTGCCACTAAGGAATCCCATCCCTCTGGGGCCAACGTCCTGACTTTC.

The rearrangement links TRBV5-1 to TRBJ2-1, with D possibly TRBD2 on 6 matching bases. Germline-derived CDR1 and CDR2 are SGHRS and YFSETQ. Trimming removed 4 bases from V and 0 bases from J, with 11 bases in between. This CDR3 has 15 residues. The CDR3, as DNA: TGCGCCAGCAGCCGGGAGACAAGCTCCTACAATGAGCAGTTCTTC. This sequence encodes CASSRETSSYNEQFF. The variable domain in full, completed from reference TRBV5-1 and TRBJ2-1, reads KAGVTQTPRYLIKTRGQQVTLSCSPISGHRSVSWYQQTPGQGLQFLFEYFSETQRNKGNFPGRFSGRQFSNSRSEMNVSTLELGDSALYLCASSRETSSYNEQFFGPGTRLTVL.

V gene TRBV5-1 combines with J gene TRBJ1-2; TRBD1 is a possible D gene (6 bases). CDR1 is SGHRS, CDR2 YFSETQ, per germline. The CDR3 is 16 amino acids. The V and J ends lost 1 base and 6 bases respectively, with 19 bases between them. In DNA, the CDR3 is TGCGCCAGCAGCTTGATTGATGGCGCAGGGGTGGATGGCTACACCTTC. It specifies CASSLIDGAGVDGYTF.

This clone has more than one count but fewer than ten. The rearrangement links TRBV6-5 to TRBJ1-1, with D tentatively TRBD1 (6 bases). This CDR3 spans 14 amino acids. The germline V and J ends were trimmed by 0 bases and 4 bases, with 9 bases remaining between them. Germline lookup yields CDR1 MNHEY and CDR2 SVGAGI. In DNA form, the CDR3 reads TGTGCCAGCAGTTACTCGGAGGGGGTCACTGAAGCTTTCTTT. Protein product: CASSYSEGVTEAFF.

V gene TRBV4-2 combines with J gene TRBJ2-1, with D tentatively TRBD1 (6 bases). Germline CDR1 LGHNA, CDR2 YNFKEQ. This CDR3 is 17 amino acids long. Deletions cut 3 bases from V and 0 bases from J, with 15 bases between. In DNA form, the CDR3 reads TGTGCCAGCAGCCACACAACGGACAGAGGCTCCTACAATGAGCAGTTCTTC. Amino acids: CASSHTTDRGSYNEQFF.

The chain employs TRBV5-1 and TRBJ2-3; TRBD1 aligns across 7 bases. CDR3 length equals 15 residues. Germline trimming cut 4 bases from V and 4 bases from J; bases unmatched to any gene: 9. CDR1 and CDR2 from the germline V gene are SGHRS and YFSETQ. CDR3 residues: CASSGTERGADTQYF. CDR3 in DNA: TGCGCCAGCAGCGGGACAGAGAGAGGGGCAGATACGCAGTATTTT.

The chain joins TRBV7-2 to TRBJ1-1; D is uncertain. Germline V gene data show CDR1 as SGHTA and CDR2 as FQGNSA. V was cut by 1 base and J by 2 bases, with 5 bases left in between. CDR3 size: 13 residues. The CDR3 sequence is CASSLGFNTEAFF. CDR3 bases: TGTGCCAGCAGCTTAGGATTTAACACTGAAGCTTTCTTT.

This clone has just a few counts. The chain carries TRBV19 and TRBJ2-7; tentative D call: TRBD1 (5 bases). Per germline, CDR1 LNHDA and CDR2 SQIVND (reference sequence). The CDR3 consists of 13 residues. V shed 5 bases and J shed 2 bases, with 10 bases lying between them. The chain's CDR3 is CASSLGPPYEQYF. CDR3 nucleotide sequence: TGTGCCAGTAGTCTGGGGCCCCCCTACGAGCAGTACTTC. The full variable domain, with the rest looked up from reference TRBV19 and TRBJ2-7, is DGGITQSPKYLFRKEGQNVTLSCEQNLNHDAMYWYRQDPGQGLRLIYYSQIVNDFQKGDIAEGYSVSREKKESFPLTVTSAQKNPTAFYLCASSLGPPYEQYFGPGTRLTVT.

The V and J genes are TRBV7-8 and TRBJ2-7; possibly TRBD1 for D (6 bases). V was pared by 3 bases and J by 3 bases, with 18 bases between. This CDR3 spans 16 amino acids. Germline values: CDR1 SGHVS, CDR2 FQNEAQ. Here the CDR3 reads CASSLGRNRDDYEQYF. CDR3 nucleotide sequence: TGTGCCAGCAGCTTGGGGCGTAACAGGGACGACTACGAGCAGTACTTC.

V and J are TRBV5-4 and TRBJ2-2; no reliable D call. Per the germline V gene, CDR1 is SGHNT and CDR2 is YYREEE (reference sequence). Trimming shortened V by 0 bases and J by 7 bases, and 10 bases separated the two germline ends. The CDR3 extends over 14 amino acids. CDR3 protein: CASSLDRNSGELFF. The CDR3 region has the DNA TGTGCCAGCAGCTTGGACAGAAATAGCGGGGAGCTGTTTTTT.

This clone was counted only a few times. The gene calls are TRBV7-9 and TRBJ1-1; D unclear. Germline loops: CDR1 SEHNR, CDR2 FQNEAQ (reference sequence). The CDR3 has 16 residues. Trimming shortened V by 5 bases and J by 0 bases, and 16 bases separated the two germline ends. The CDR3 loop reads CASSPGLAKLNTEAFF. Here the CDR3 DNA reads TGTGCCAGCAGCCCAGGTTTGGCCAAGCTGAACACTGAAGCTTTCTTT.

This chain uses TRBV27 with TRBJ2-1, with 7 bases aligning to TRBD2. The V gene end was trimmed by 5 bases and the J gene end by 0 bases; junction bases not matched to a gene: 7. Germline CDR1 and CDR2: MNHEY and SMNVEV (reference sequence). The CDR3 is made up of 16 amino acids. The CDR3 nucleotides are TGTGCCAGCAGTCACCAAGGGAGGGTCTCCTACAATGAGCAGTTCTTC. Amino acid sequence: CASSHQGRVSYNEQFF.

This chain links TRBV6-5 with TRBJ2-7; 14 nucleotides agree with TRBD2. The germline gives CDR1 MNHEY, CDR2 SVGAGI. This CDR3 spans 15 amino acids. The V gene end was trimmed by 6 bases and the J gene end by 2 bases; junction bases not matched to a gene: 3. The CDR3 coding sequence is TGTGCCAGCAGCACGGGACTAGCGGGGGCCTACGAGCAGTACTTC. As protein: CASSTGLAGAYEQYF.

This clone was observed a few times. The rearrangement links TRBV5-4 to TRBJ1-3; no clear D gene. V lost 3 bases, J lost 4 bases, and 11 bases lay in between. There are 14 residues in the CDR3. Germline assignment: CDR1 SGHNT and CDR2 YYREEE (reference sequence). The CDR3 sequence: CASSSAGLGNTIYF. The CDR3 DNA follows: TGTGCCAGCAGCTCGGCGGGGTTAGGAAACACCATATATTTT. Together with reference TRBV5-4 and TRBJ1-3, the CDR3 gives the full variable domain: ETGVTQSPTHLIKTRGQQVTLRCSSQSGHNTVSWYQQALGQGPQFIFQYYREEENGRGNFPPRFSGLQFPNYSSELNVNALELDDSALYLCASSSAGLGNTIYFGEGSWLTVV.

The chain joins TRBV5-5 to TRBJ1-2; 9 bases are shared with TRBD1. CDR1 is SGHKS, CDR2 YYEKEE, per germline (reference sequence). The trim removed 4 bases at V and 2 bases at J, leaving 3 bases unmatched. The CDR3 consists of 14 residues. For the CDR3, the DNA is TGTGCCAGCAGCCGACAGGGGGTAAACTATGGCTACACCTTC. This sequence encodes CASSRQGVNYGYTF. The entire variable domain, with the rest obtained from reference TRBV5-5 and TRBJ1-2, is as follows: DAGVTQSPTHLIKTRGQQVTLRCSPISGHKSVSWYQQVLGQGPQFIFQYYEKEERGRGNFPDRFSARQFPNYSSELNVNALLLGDSALYLCASSRQGVNYGYTFGSGTRLTVV.

V and J are TRBV30 and TRBJ1-1; D gene ambiguous. The germline gives CDR1 GTSNPN, CDR2 SVGIG (reference sequence). The CDR3 has 14 amino acids. V gave up 3 bases and J gave up 0 bases, with 11 bases separating them. DNA of the CDR3: TGTGCCTGGAGACTAGGAGCGATGAACACTGAAGCTTTCTTT. Protein sequence: CAWRLGAMNTEAFF.

This clone was counted between two and nine times. The V gene is TRBV6-6, the J gene TRBJ1-2; TRBD1 agrees at 7 bases. This CDR3 region has 13 residues. Germline V gene sequence: CDR1 MNHNY, CDR2 SVGAGI (reference sequence). The trim removed 7 bases at V and 2 bases at J, leaving 4 bases unmatched. The CDR3 DNA sequence: TGTGCCAGCAACCACAGGGGAAACTATGGCTACACCTTC. Translation: CASNHRGNYGYTF.